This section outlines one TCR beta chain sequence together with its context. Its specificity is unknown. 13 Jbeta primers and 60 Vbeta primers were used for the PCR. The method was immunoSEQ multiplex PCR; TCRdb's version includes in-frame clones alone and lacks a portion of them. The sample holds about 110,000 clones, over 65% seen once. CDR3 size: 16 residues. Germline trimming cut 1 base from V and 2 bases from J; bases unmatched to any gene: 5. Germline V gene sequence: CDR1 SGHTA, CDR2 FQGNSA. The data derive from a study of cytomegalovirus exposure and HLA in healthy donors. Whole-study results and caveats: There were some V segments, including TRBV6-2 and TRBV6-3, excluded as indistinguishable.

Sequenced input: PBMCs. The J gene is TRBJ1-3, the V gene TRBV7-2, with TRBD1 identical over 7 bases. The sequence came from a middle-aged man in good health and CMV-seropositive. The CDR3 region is CASSLGVGTAGNTIYF. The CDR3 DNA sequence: TGTGCCAGCAGCTTAGGCGTCGGGACAGCTGGAAACACCATATATTTT.